This entry is about one T cell receptor (beta chain). Its antigen is not known. The CDR3 consists of 15 residues. In germline, CDR1 is LNHDA, CDR2 SQIVND (reference sequence). The junction had 17 bases not matched to a gene; V was cut back by 9 bases and J by 9 bases. The sample is drawn from a study of beta chain features in type 1 diabetes. For the study at large: No patient-donor differences in age, gender, total cells or subset yield. Regarding the study as a whole: The question of HLA type influencing TCRB rearrangement was one that remained unresolved here. High TCR expression in some cells could lead to their over-representation in cDNA sequencing.

Cells sorted by CD45RO/CCR7/CD25/CD127/CD95/CD27 comprised CD4+ naive, central memory, regulatory and stem cell-like memory cells. Reverse transcribing all isolated RNA meant expressed TCRB transcripts were sequenced. Produced via immunoSEQ multiplex PCR; TCRdb's table is partial and in-frame only. The repertoire holds roughly 330,000 clones, with approximately 9.9% as singletons. Sequences were obtained from naive CD4+ T cells from blood. The rearrangement uses TRBV19 and TRBJ2-1, with 7 bases fitting TRBD2. This sequence was found in a woman aged 25 to 39 in good health. The CDR3 nucleotides read TGTGCCAGCACATACGGCCAGGGAGGGTCGGGTGAGCAGTTCTTC. Its translation is CASTYGQGGSGEQFF.